This TCR beta chain emerged from a study of OX40 agonist ivuxolimab in advanced cancers. The protocol was immunoSEQ multiplex PCR, while the TCRdb copy is restricted to in-frame clones and leaves out a portion. The table has tens of thousands of clones, roughly 86% seen once. The CDR3 has 13 residues. V shed 5 bases and J 4 bases; nucleotides not matched to a gene: 5. Germline values: CDR1 SEHNR, CDR2 FQNEAQ (reference sequence). V gene TRBV7-9 combines with J gene TRBJ2-7; 7 positions match TRBD1. Sequences were derived from CD4+ or CD8+ T cells sorted from blood, sampled in a trial of the OX40 agonist ivuxolimab. This clonotype originated in an adult with an advanced solid tumor such as melanoma, head and neck, liver or kidney cancer. The CDR3 loop is CASSPTGKYEQYV. CDR3 DNA sequence: TGTGCCAGCAGCCCGACAGGGAAGTACGAGCAGTACGTC.